These T cell receptor beta chains were read from a single sample in a study of technical replicates of blood from a handful of donors. Profiled with immunoSEQ multiplex PCR; TCRdb holds only in-frame clones, not every one. The sample consists of fewer than 90,000 clones, roughly 94% of them appearing once. The source material was T cells isolated from PBMCs. These receptors were taken from a human donor in good health. Each CDR3 is given with its conserved first and last residue. The D gene is left open where the match is weak. Part of the rows lack a size; the others show once, few, many or a class for expanded clones.

CDR3 DNA | CDR3 protein | D gene | J gene | V gene | clone size
TGCGCCAGCAGCTCGCGCATGGAGCCGGGGACCTACGAGCAGTACTTC | CASSSRMEPGTYEQYF | - | TRBJ2-7 | TRBV4-1 | once
TGTGCCAGCAGTGACTCGGCCTATGGCTACACCTTC | CASSDSAYGYTF | - | TRBJ1-2 | TRBV6-5 | -
TGTGCCAGCAGTGAAGGCGGGTACGTGCTCACTGAAGCTTTCTTT | CASSEGGYVLTEAFF | - | TRBJ1-1 | TRBV6-1 | -
TGTGCCAGCAGCCCTTCCCGACAGGGGGCTGTTGGCTACACCTTC | CASSPSRQGAVGYTF | TRBD1 | TRBJ1-2 | TRBV11-2 | -
TGTGCCAGTAGCCGGGGACAGGGGGCGGGGGAGACCCAGTACTTC | CASSRGQGAGETQYF | TRBD1 | TRBJ2-5 | TRBV19 | -
TGTGCCTGGAGCCACAGGGGGACTGGGGAGCTGTTTTTT | CAWSHRGTGELFF | TRBD1 | TRBJ2-2 | TRBV30 | once
TGTGCCAGCAGTTTATCGGGACAGGGAAGAGATACGCAGTATTTT | CASSLSGQGRDTQYF | TRBD1 | TRBJ2-3 | TRBV28 | -
TGTGCCAGTAGTATAGGACTACAGGGTAGGGCCGGGGAGCTGTTTTTT | CASSIGLQGRAGELFF | - | TRBJ2-2 | TRBV19 | -
TGTGCCAGCAGTTACTCGTTCGGAGCGAACACCGGGGAGCTGTTTTTT | CASSYSFGANTGELFF | - | TRBJ2-2 | TRBV6-5 | -
TGTGCCAGCAGCCAATTTACGGGGGGGTCCTACGAGCAGTACTTC | CASSQFTGGSYEQYF | TRBD2 | TRBJ2-7 | TRBV7-2 | -
TGTGCCAGCAGCAATAACCCGGGACAGATGCGGTCACCCCTCCACTTT | CASSNNPGQMRSPLHF | TRBD1 | TRBJ1-6 | TRBV13 | once
TGTGCCAGCAGTTTAACAGGGGCTATCACGAGGGCCCAGTACTTC | CASSLTGAITRAQYF | TRBD1 | TRBJ2-5 | TRBV2 | -
TGCGCCAGCAGCCCACACCCGGGACAGGGTTTTGAAAAACTGTTTTTT | CASSPHPGQGFEKLFF | TRBD1 | TRBJ1-4 | TRBV4-1 | -
TGTGCCAGCAGCCAAGATCAAGGCAGGGGGCAAGACTATGGCTACACCTTC | CASSQDQGRGQDYGYTF | TRBD1 | TRBJ1-2 | TRBV4-2 | few
TGTGCCAGTAGTATAGAGGGACAGGGGGGCACTGAAGCTTTCTTT | CASSIEGQGGTEAFF | TRBD1 | TRBJ1-1 | TRBV19 | -
TGTGCCAGCAGTTTTAGGCTAGCGTATTCCGGGGAGCTGTTTTTT | CASSFRLAYSGELFF | - | TRBJ2-2 | TRBV28 | once
TGTGCCAGCAGAGCGGACTCGGGATACGAGCAGTACTTC | CASRADSGYEQYF | - | TRBJ2-7 | TRBV6-1 | -
TGCGCCAGCAGCTTGGGGAAGACAGGGAGTGGGGAGACCCAGTACTTC | CASSLGKTGSGETQYF | TRBD1 | TRBJ2-5 | TRBV5-1 | -
TGCAGCGTTGAAGGGTACGGACTCACCTACGAGCAGTACTTC | CSVEGYGLTYEQYF | - | TRBJ2-7 | TRBV29-1 | -
TGCGCCAGCAGCCGACAGGATACCTACGAGCAGTACTTC | CASSRQDTYEQYF | - | TRBJ2-7 | TRBV10-2 | few
TGTGCCAGTAAGAGGGATTTCAATCAGCCCCAGCATTTT | CASKRDFNQPQHF | - | TRBJ1-5 | TRBV28 | -
TGTGCCAGCGTGGCCCCACTAGCGGGTAGTTCGTCCGAGCAGTACTTC | CASVAPLAGSSSEQYF | TRBD2 | TRBJ2-7 | TRBV28 | -
TGCGCCAGTCAGACAGGGGAAATTTCCGGGGAGCTGTTTTTT | CASQTGEISGELFF | TRBD1 | TRBJ2-2 | TRBV5-1 | -
TGTGCCAGCAGCTTAGAAGCGGTAAGGTCTAATCAGGAGCAGTTCTTC | CASSLEAVRSNQEQFF | - | TRBJ2-1 | TRBV7-6 | -
TGTGCCAGCAGTGACGACACGTTCGTTGATAATTCACCCCTCCACTTT | CASSDDTFVDNSPLHF | - | TRBJ1-6 | TRBV25-1 | -
TGTGCCAGCAGCTCATCCGGGACAGGCGGAGAGACCCAGTACTTC | CASSSSGTGGETQYF | TRBD1 | TRBJ2-5 | TRBV7-3 | -
TGTGCCAGCAGTTACTCGTCCCCCAAACAGGGAAACATTCAGTACTTC | CASSYSSPKQGNIQYF | - | TRBJ2-4 | TRBV6-5 | -
TGTGCCAGTAGTACCCACGACAGATTCTCTGGGGCCAACGTCCTGACTTTC | CASSTHDRFSGANVLTF | - | TRBJ2-6 | TRBV19 | -
TGCGCCCTTAGCCCTTTGTCGGGATACGAGCAGTACTTC | CALSPLSGYEQYF | - | TRBJ2-7 | TRBV23-1 | -